This passage covers 19 T cell receptor beta chains from one sample sequenced in a study of T cells in Graves' hyperthyroidism and ophthalmopathy. Amplification of TCR beta CDR3 regions used RNA as the template. TCR CDR3 underwent first-round RT-PCR with the HTBI primer set. TCRdb ran MiXCR on the multiplex PCR reads and lists one entry per CDR3 protein. Of 20,000 to 30,000 distinct CDR3 sequences listed, 40% to 55% are singletons. Input material: blood. The receptors were sampled from a woman younger than 45 with Graves' hyperthyroidism.

The V call is TRBV5-1, the J call TRBJ2-7; D is possibly TRBD2 (6 bases). The CDR3 totals 15 residues. Germline V gene sequence: CDR1 SGHRS, CDR2 YFSETQ. The V end was cut by 4 bases, the J end by 1 base, with 15 bases between. CDR3 DNA sequence: TGCGCCAGCAGCCGGGGGAGTTTTTCTTCCTACGAGCAGTACTTC. Translation: CASSRGSFSSYEQYF.

Turning to this clonotype: At one of its ends the junction is not consistent with the germline gene, which may arise from a read error. The chain joins TRBV20-1 to TRBJ1-4, with TRBD1 as a possible D gene (5 bases). The germline CDR1 and CDR2 sequences are DFQATT and SNEGSKA (reference sequence). CDR3 length: 15 amino acids. The CDR3 here is CSARDCGAAKEKLFF. The CDR3 DNA follows: TGCAGTGCTAGGGACTGTGGGGCGGCTAAGGAAAAACTGTTTTTT.

Worth noting for this clonotype: An end of the junction differs from the germline gene, which may be a read error. This chain connects TRBV7-9 to TRBJ1-6; TRBD1 aligns across 7 bases. This CDR3 comprises 15 residues. Per germline, CDR1 SEHNR and CDR2 FQNEAQ (reference sequence). The CDR3 here is CASSHRDRSNPPLHF. CDR3 nucleotides: TGTGCCAGCAGCCACCGGGACAGAAGTAATCCACCCCTCCACTTT. Full variable domain (rest looked up from reference TRBV7-9 and TRBJ1-6): DTGVSQNPRHKITKRGQNVTFRCDPISEHNRLYWYRQTLGQGPEFLTYFQNEAQLEKSRLLSDRFSAERPKGSFSTLEIQRTEQGDSAMYLCASSHRDRSNPPLHFGNGTRLTVT.

V usage is TRBV29-1 and J usage is TRBJ2-1, with D uncertain. Trimming cost V 6 bases and J 4 bases, with 16 bases left between them. Per germline, CDR1 SQVTM and CDR2 ANQGSEA. CDR3 length equals 14 residues. The CDR3 loop is CSVVARRKYNEQFF. The CDR3 region has the DNA TGCAGCGTCGTGGCGCGGCGGAAGTACAATGAGCAGTTCTTC.

The chain combines TRBV3-1 with TRBJ2-5; D is unclear. Germline loops: CDR1 LGHDT, CDR2 YNNKEL (reference sequence). CDR3 length equals 11 residues. V dropped 2 bases and J dropped 5 bases, with 3 bases sitting between them. CDR3 protein: CASSQRETQYF. CDR3 sequence (DNA): TGTGCCAGCAGCCAAAGGGAGACCCAGTACTTC.

This clonotype appeared a single time. A read error is likely, as this CDR3 ends without the conserved phenylalanine or tryptophan. This sequence joins TRBV12-3 or TRBV12-4 and TRBJ1-1; 9 nucleotides agree with TRBD1. The CDR3 loop spans 12 amino acids. Trimming took 10 bases from V and 5 from J; bases not matched to a gene: 5. The CDR3 nucleotides read TGTGCCACCAGGGGACAGGGAACTGAAGCTTTCCTT. Amino acid sequence: CATRGQGTEAFL.

This rearrangement joins TRBV20-1 to TRBJ2-7, with D possibly being TRBD2 (5 bases). The germline V gene has CDR1 DFQATT and CDR2 SNEGSKA (reference sequence). Deletions cut 3 bases from V and 4 bases from J, with 19 bases between. CDR3 length equals 15 residues. The CDR3 DNA reads as TGCAGTGCTAGTCGATCGGGTAGCGCAACGTACGAGCAGTACTTC. It encodes CSASRSGSATYEQYF.

In this sample, this clonotype turned up many times. The V call is TRBV4-2, the J call TRBJ1-1; D uncertain. The CDR3 runs to 15 residues. CDR1 is LGHNA, CDR2 YNFKEQ, per germline. V shed 3 bases and J shed 7 bases, with 18 bases lying between them. The chain's CDR3 is CASSQEDRQKDEAFF. CDR3 nucleotides: TGTGCCAGCAGCCAGGAGGATAGGCAGAAGGATGAAGCTTTCTTT.

This clonotype was counted between two and nine times. V and J are TRBV24-1 and TRBJ2-1, with 9 bases that match TRBD2. Germline assignment: CDR1 KGHDR and CDR2 SFDVKD. The CDR3 is made up of 15 amino acids. V was pared by 4 bases and J by 4 bases, with 4 bases of the junction left unmatched. CDR3 DNA: TGTGCCACCAGTGAAGGCGGGGGGGAATACAATGAGCAGTTCTTC. This gives the protein CATSEGGGEYNEQFF.

In its sample, this clonotype was seen many times. CDR3: CASRKSLPDYEQYF. The CDR3 coding sequence is TGTGCCAGCAGAAAGAGTCTACCCGACTACGAGCAGTACTTC. The V call is TRBV28, the J call TRBJ2-7; D ambiguous. CDR1 is MDHEN, CDR2 SYDVKM, per germline. The V gene lost 6 bases and the J gene lost 3 bases, with 15 bases spanning the gap. This CDR3 has 14 residues.

This clonotype occurred many times. The chain uses TRBV20-1 and TRBJ2-2; possible D gene TRBD1, 6 bases. V lost 5 bases to trimming and J lost 1 base, with 14 bases between them. Germline lookup yields CDR1 DFQATT and CDR2 SNEGSKA (reference sequence). CDR3 length equals 15 residues. In DNA form, the CDR3 reads TGCAGTGCTGTTAGGGGGTGGGGGAACACCGGGGAGCTGTTTTTT. Encoded protein: CSAVRGWGNTGELFF.

This clonotype is medium-sized within its sample. The chain joins TRBV10-3 to TRBJ2-7, with 13 nucleotides matching TRBD2. The V segment lost 2 bases and the J segment 6 bases; nucleotides outside the gene matches: 10. This CDR3 has 17 amino acids. The germline gives CDR1 ENHRY, CDR2 SYGVKD. CDR3 residues: CAISEPERLAGGSEQYF. CDR3 nucleotide sequence: TGTGCCATCAGTGAGCCCGAAAGACTAGCGGGAGGAAGCGAGCAGTACTTC.

The chain recombines TRBV18 with TRBJ1-2; unclear D gene. The germline V and J ends were trimmed by 0 bases and 0 bases, with 11 bases remaining between them. The V gene's germline CDR1 is KGHSH and CDR2 LQKENI. The length of the CDR3 is 16 residues. In nucleotides, the CDR3 is TGTGCCAGCTCACCACCCGATTGGAAAGCTAACTATGGCTACACCTTC. It codes for CASSPPDWKANYGYTF.

This clonotype was seen ten or more times. V gene TRBV28 combines with J gene TRBJ1-2; no reliable D call. Germline V gives CDR1 MDHEN, CDR2 SYDVKM. Between the trimmed V and J ends, which lost 7 bases and 8 bases, there was a span of 17 bases. CDR3 length: 13 amino acids. The CDR3, as DNA: TGTGCCAGCACCATTAAGGGCCTATCGGGCTACACCTTC. It is translated as CASTIKGLSGYTF.

Only a few counts were recorded for this clonotype. Being one base from a much bigger clone, this may be a read error. The genes are TRBV3-1 and TRBJ2-5, with D perhaps matching TRBD1 (5 bases). This CDR3 is built from 14 residues. Trimming stripped 3 bases from V and 6 bases from J, with 14 bases between. The germline V gene has CDR1 LGHDT and CDR2 YNNKEL (reference sequence). CDR3 amino acids: CASSQARVTKTQYF. CDR3 coding DNA: TGTGCCAGCAGCCAGGCCAGGGTTACAAAGACCCAGTACTTC.

Many counts were recorded for this clonotype. The rearrangement uses TRBV7-9 and TRBJ2-7; 8 bases line up with TRBD2. The germline V gene has CDR1 SEHNR and CDR2 FQNEAQ (reference sequence). This CDR3 contains 16 residues. The DNA for the CDR3 is TGTGCTTCCTCCGGGGGGGCGCGGGGAAATGCCTACGAGCAGTACTTC. It yields the protein CASSGGARGNAYEQYF.

Many counts were recorded for this clonotype. The J gene is TRBJ2-2, the V gene TRBV12-3 or TRBV12-4; no definite D call. This CDR3 is 12 amino acids long. The germline V and J ends were trimmed by 3 bases and 8 bases, with 7 bases remaining between them. CDR3 bases: TGTGCCAGCAGTTTGGGGTCGGGGGAGCTGTTTTTT. Protein: CASSLGSGELFF.

This clonotype was picked up many times. V gene TRBV20-1 combines with J gene TRBJ1-4, with D hard to call. Germline V gives CDR1 DFQATT, CDR2 SNEGSKA (reference sequence). Trimming left V 6 bases short and J 0 bases short, with 8 bases between. This CDR3 region has 13 residues. This CDR3 reads CSARRTTNEKLFF. The DNA for the CDR3 is TGCAGTGCCCGACGGACAACTAATGAAAAACTGTTTTTT.

For this clonotype: The junction departs from germline at one end; a sequencing error may be responsible. J is TRBJ2-7 and V is TRBV20-1, with 7 bases identical to TRBD2. This CDR3 is built from 13 residues. In germline, CDR1 is DFQATT, CDR2 SNEGSKA (reference sequence). CDR3 protein: CSAGLADTGELYF. DNA of the CDR3: TGCAGTGCGGGGCTAGCGGACACCGGGGAGCTGTACTTC.